This T cell receptor beta chain came from a study of blood T cell repertoires in COVID-19 (dated by TCRdb to 2019 to 2021). Notes on the research overall: Samples covering the acute and convalescent phases of COVID-19 were provided by collaborators in the United States, Italy and Spain. The samples were drawn from the first 160 participants of the ongoing ImmuneRACE study and from more than 1,000 subjects provided by 6 global collaborators. Subjects who had been exposed to COVID-19, were actively infected with it, or had recovered from it provided the deeply sampled blood TCRbeta repertoires that made up the dataset. Sample metadata almost always included a de-identified subject ID, COVID-19 status, age in years and sex. Where available, HLA class I and class II types were taken from metadata supplied by the sample provider and were not determined by assay-based typing. A freely available public database, intended as a resource for researchers studying the immune response to SARS-CoV-2, is where the repertoires were released. The prospective study material was composed of cDNA or gDNA derived from T cells, B-cell-depleted T cells, or PBMCs. Here is what the overall study found, with its caveats: The quantity of clinical and demographic metadata differed by source and by participant and was supplied without curation.

Comment on this clone: The clone's antigen remains unknown. It has no much larger one-base neighbor in the sample; base qualities were not kept.

One collaborating source in Seattle enrolled patients during active infection and followed them longitudinally through the course of disease. Whole blood was collected in K2EDTA tubes by collaborating institutions according to the institutions' own protocols. For TCRbeta analysis, collaborator samples were shipped as frozen whole blood, as isolated PBMCs, or as DNA extracted from either sample type. The immunoSEQ Assay, a bias-controlled multiplex PCR, was used to amplify TCRbeta CDR3 regions from genomic DNA. On the study's bioinformatics: Nucleated cell counts per sample were estimated from amplification of reference gene primers within the assay. To quantify the absolute abundance of each unique TCRbeta CDR3 rearrangement, sequence reads were collapsed and filtered. Productive Simpson clonality was computed per sample as the square root of Simpson's diversity index over productive rearrangements. Held by TCRdb, this immuneACCESS table contains in-frame sequences only and omits some clones. Under half of the omission traces to an unresolved V gene where checked; the cause of the rest is unknown. Clonal size and the V and J genes are those of that table, whereas D and trimming came from the DNA. For this sample there are fewer than 450,000 clones; 88% appear just once. Together, the top ten hold around an eighth of the sample.

The germline V gene supplies CDR1 SNHLY and CDR2 FYNNEI. V gives up 6 bases and J gives up 2 bases, and the segment between their germline ends measures 14 bases. The CDR3 covers 14 residues, taking in both the cysteine and the phenylalanine. The read is trimmed to its CDR3 DNA, 42 bases read in frame from base 1. The rearrangement combines TRBV2 with TRBJ2-7, with TRBD2 tentatively as D gene (6 bases match). The clonotype comes from a woman in her forties or fifties with COVID-19, enrolled during active disease. The material sequenced was peripheral blood. The CDR3 region: CASRAGSGAYEQYF. The nucleotides are TGTGCCAGCAGGGCAGGGTCGGGAGCCTACGAGCAGTACTTC.